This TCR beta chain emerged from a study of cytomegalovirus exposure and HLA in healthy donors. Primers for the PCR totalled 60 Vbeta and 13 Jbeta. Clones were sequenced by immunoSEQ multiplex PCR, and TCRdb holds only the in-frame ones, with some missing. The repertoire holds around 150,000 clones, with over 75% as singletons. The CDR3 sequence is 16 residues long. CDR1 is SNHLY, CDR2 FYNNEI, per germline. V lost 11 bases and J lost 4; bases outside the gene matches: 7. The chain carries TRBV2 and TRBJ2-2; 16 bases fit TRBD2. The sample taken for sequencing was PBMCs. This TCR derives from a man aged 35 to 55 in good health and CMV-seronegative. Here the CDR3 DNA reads TGTGCCGGGACTAGCGGGGGGGCCGTTAGCACCGGGGAGCTGTTTTTT. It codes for CAGTSGGAVSTGELFF. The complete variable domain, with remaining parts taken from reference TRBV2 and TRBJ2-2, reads EPEVTQTPSHQVTQMGQEVILRCVPISNHLYFYWYRQILGQKVEFLVSFYNNEISEKSEIFDDQFSVERPDGSNFTLKIRSTKLEDSAMYFCAGTSGGAVSTGELFFGEGSRLTVL.